A single sample is the source of the 27 T cell receptor beta chains below, sequenced in a study of blood T cell repertoires in COVID-19. Sequenced by immunoSEQ multiplex PCR; TCRdb stores in-frame clones only, minus some. The sample lists some 200,000 clones; over 60% were seen once. The sequenced material came from peripheral blood. The receptor source for this set is a woman in her sixties or seventies with acute or convalescent COVID-19.

The chain has TRBV4-3 and TRBJ2-1, with no clear D. With 0 bases removed from V and 0 bases from J, the gap between germline ends came to 6 bases. Germline assignment: CDR1 LGHNA and CDR2 YSLEER. CDR3 length: 15 residues. DNA for the CDR3: TGCGCCAGCAGCCAAGATGCGAACTCCTACAATGAGCAGTTCTTC. It is translated as CASSQDANSYNEQFF.

This clone was counted between two and nine times. This chain uses TRBV19 with TRBJ2-6; possible D gene TRBD2, 6 bases. V dropped 7 bases and J dropped 0 bases, with 10 bases sitting between them. CDR1 is LNHDA, CDR2 SQIVND, per germline (reference sequence). The CDR3 covers 15 residues. CDR3 nucleotide sequence: TGTGCCAGTAACGACGGGAGCTCTGGGGCCAACGTCCTGACTTTC. This encodes CASNDGSSGANVLTF. Full variable domain (remainder filled in from reference TRBV19 and TRBJ2-6): DGGITQSPKYLFRKEGQNVTLSCEQNLNHDAMYWYRQDPGQGLRLIYYSQIVNDFQKGDIAEGYSVSREKKESFPLTVTSAQKNPTAFYLCASNDGSSGANVLTFGAGSRLTVL.

The chain recombines TRBV24-1 with TRBJ2-3, with no clear D. The CDR3 consists of 14 residues. The ends were cut back, 9 bases at V and 2 bases at J, with 14 bases in the middle. Germline V lookup: CDR1 KGHDR, CDR2 SFDVKD. In DNA form, the CDR3 reads TGTGCCACCTCACGGGTCAGTAACACAGATACGCAGTATTTT. Protein product: CATSRVSNTDTQYF.

The rearrangement links TRBV29-1 to TRBJ2-6, with a tentative D call TRBD1 (5 bases). V gave up 6 bases and J gave up 3 bases, with 15 bases separating them. The CDR3 has 15 residues. From germline, CDR1 is SQVTM and CDR2 ANQGSEA. The CDR3 bases are TGCAGCGTCCCGGAAGGGGTCTATGGGGCCAACGTCCTGACTTTC. Amino acids: CSVPEGVYGANVLTF.

The J gene is TRBJ2-2, the V gene TRBV6-2 or TRBV6-3; D is unclear. Per the germline V gene, CDR1 is MNHEY and CDR2 is SVGEGT. Between the trimmed V and J ends, which lost 5 bases and 4 bases, there was a span of 23 bases. CDR3 size: 18 residues. For the CDR3, the DNA is TGTGCCAGCAGTCTCTCCCTCCCCGAAACCGGCGGCACCGGGGAGCTGTTTTTT. It encodes CASSLSLPETGGTGELFF.

This chain joins TRBV7-9 and TRBJ2-7; TRBD1 agrees at 8 bases. The germline gives CDR1 SEHNR, CDR2 FQNEAQ (reference sequence). This CDR3 is built from 14 residues. The J segment lost 5 bases and the V segment lost 2 bases, leaving 5 bases of the junction unmatched. The CDR3 sequence is CASSLIQGAHEQYF. The CDR3, as DNA: TGTGCCAGCAGCTTAATCCAGGGGGCCCACGAGCAGTACTTC.

V and J are TRBV6-1 and TRBJ1-3, with D uncertain. The length of the CDR3 is 18 residues. Trimming took off 1 base at V and 3 bases at J, with 19 bases between the two ends. Germline V gene data show CDR1 as MNHNS and CDR2 as SASEGT. CDR3 residues: CASSEVWRILSDGNTIYF. The DNA for the CDR3 is TGTGCCAGCAGTGAAGTGTGGCGGATCCTTTCTGATGGAAACACCATATATTTT.

Here the CDR3 DNA reads TGTGCCAGCAGCTTGTGGGGCAGAACGAACACCGGGGAGCTGTTTTTT. This encodes CASSLWGRTNTGELFF. The V call is TRBV5-8, the J call TRBJ2-2; D might be TRBD1 (5 bases). V lost 1 base and J 0 bases, leaving 10 bases between the germline ends. Germline values: CDR1 SGHTS, CDR2 YDEGEE. The CDR3 consists of 16 residues.

This sequence joins TRBV30 and TRBJ2-5; D is perhaps TRBD2 (7 bases). This CDR3 has 14 amino acids. The germline CDR1 and CDR2 sequences are GTSNPN and SVGIG (reference sequence). Trimming removed 0 bases at V and 5 bases at J, with 13 bases between. The CDR3, as DNA: TGTGCCTGGAGTGTCAGGGGAGGGACGGAGACCCAGTACTTC. Its protein is CAWSVRGGTETQYF.

This rearrangement joins TRBV28 to TRBJ1-2, with 8 bases that match TRBD1. Germline values: CDR1 MDHEN, CDR2 SYDVKM. The CDR3 length is 13 residues. Unmatched junction bases numbered 5, after V lost 3 bases and J lost 8 bases. CDR3 sequence (DNA): TGTGCCAGCAGTTTTCAGGGGGCGAGGGGCTACACCTTC. Translating it yields CASSFQGARGYTF.

This clone was found once. The rearrangement joins TRBV19 to TRBJ1-1, with D perhaps TRBD1 (5 bases). Trimming left V 4 bases short and J 4 bases short, with 16 bases between. This CDR3 spans 15 amino acids. CDR1 LNHDA and CDR2 SQIVND come from the germline V gene (reference sequence). The CDR3 coding sequence is TGTGCCAGTAGTACCCCACAGGTTACGGGCACTGAAGCTTTCTTT. As protein: CASSTPQVTGTEAFF.

This clone was seen a handful of times. The chain joins TRBV24-1 to TRBJ2-1; 8 nucleotides match TRBD1. The CDR3 has 13 amino acids. V dropped 5 bases and J dropped 16; count of bases not matched to a gene: 12. CDR1 KGHDR and CDR2 SFDVKD come from the germline V gene. CDR3 region: CATSGASRTGLFF. The CDR3 DNA follows: TGTGCCACCAGTGGGGCCAGCAGGACAGGGCTATTCTTC.

The chain combines TRBV6-1 with TRBJ1-2; 11 bases match TRBD1. CDR1 and CDR2 from the germline V gene are MNHNS and SASEGT. With V trimmed by 4 bases and J by 0 bases, 4 bases remained unmatched. This CDR3 region has 16 residues. In nucleotides, the CDR3 is TGTGCCAGCAGTGGGACAGGGGGCGCCCCTAACTATGGCTACACCTTC. Protein product: CASSGTGGAPNYGYTF.

The V gene is TRBV5-1, the J gene TRBJ2-1, with 9 bases lining up with TRBD1. Trimming removed 4 bases from V and 6 bases from J; junction bases left unmatched: 8. The CDR3 spans 15 residues. CDR1 is SGHRS, CDR2 YFSETQ, per germline. CDR3 bases: TGCGCCAGCAGCGAACAGGGGGCGCGGGTCAATGAGCAGTTCTTC. It specifies CASSEQGARVNEQFF.

As DNA, the CDR3 is TGTGCCAGCTCACCACCGGGGACAGCGAACACCGGGGAGCTGTTTTTT. It is translated as CASSPPGTANTGELFF. The V call is TRBV18, the J call TRBJ2-2; 7 bases agree with TRBD1. Germline-derived CDR1 and CDR2 are KGHSH and LQKENI. Trimming removed 0 bases from V and 0 bases from J; junction bases left unmatched: 1. CDR3 size: 16 residues.

The CDR3 here is CASSQPVSPLHF. In DNA, the CDR3 is TGTGCCAGCAGCCAACCTGTATCACCCCTCCACTTT. The rearrangement joins TRBV3-1 (or the pseudogene TRBV3-2) to TRBJ1-6; D ambiguous. Germline V CDR1 and CDR2: LGHDT, YNNKEL (reference sequence). Trimming cost V 2 bases and J 10 bases, with 6 bases left between them. This CDR3 comprises 12 residues.

This clone was seen only once. The J gene is TRBJ1-3, the V gene TRBV25-1, with D unclear. The V and J ends lost 3 bases and 0 bases respectively, with 6 bases between them. This CDR3 contains 14 residues. Germline values: CDR1 MGHDK, CDR2 SYGVNS. In DNA, the CDR3 is TGTGCCAGCAGTGACTCTATCTCTGGAAACACCATATATTTT. Protein product: CASSDSISGNTIYF.

The V and J genes are TRBV5-1 and TRBJ2-2; tentative D call: TRBD1 (6 bases). The germline V gene has CDR1 SGHRS and CDR2 YFSETQ. With 0 bases removed from V and 5 bases from J, the gap between germline ends came to 11 bases. The CDR3 covers 15 residues. CDR3 sequence reads: CASSLVGQGTGELFF. In DNA form, the CDR3 reads TGCGCCAGCAGCTTGGTGGGCCAGGGGACCGGGGAGCTGTTTTTT.

The V gene is TRBV18, the J gene TRBJ1-5, with 10 bases lining up with TRBD1. The CDR3 length is 17 residues. Germline assignment: CDR1 KGHSH and CDR2 LQKENI. The trim removed 2 bases at V and 4 bases at J, leaving 8 bases unmatched. The CDR3 coding sequence is TGTGCCAGCTCACCAATCCAGGGACAGGGGATAAATCAGCCCCAGCATTTT. It is translated as CASSPIQGQGINQPQHF.

This sequence joins TRBV2 and TRBJ2-5; D call uncertain. CDR1 is SNHLY, CDR2 FYNNEI, per germline. Deletions cut 4 bases from V and 2 bases from J, with 8 bases between. The CDR3 extends over 13 amino acids. The CDR3 loop reads CASSVWQQETQYF. The DNA of the CDR3 is TGTGCCAGCAGTGTATGGCAGCAAGAGACCCAGTACTTC.

This clone was seen more than once but under ten times. The V gene is TRBV19, the J gene TRBJ2-2, with 7 bases identical to TRBD2. Per germline, CDR1 LNHDA and CDR2 SQIVND (reference sequence). The CDR3 runs to 14 residues. The V and J ends lost 10 bases and 7 bases, in that order; junction bases with no gene match: 12. The CDR3 DNA sequence: TGTGCCACCACCCCCCAGCGGGGTTACGGGGAGCTGTTTTTT. Translating gives CATTPQRGYGELFF.

The chain couples TRBV5-1 to TRBJ1-2, with TRBD1 matching 7 bases. The ends lost 0 bases at V and 4 bases at J; junction bases unmatched: 3. Per the germline V gene, CDR1 is SGHRS and CDR2 is YFSETQ. The CDR3 has 14 amino acids. The CDR3 nucleotides read TGCGCCAGCAGCTTGGAGGGGGCTGGCTATGGCTACACCTTC. This encodes CASSLEGAGYGYTF.

About this clone: The sample holds other DNA sequences that translate to the same CDR3. The chain has TRBV7-2 and TRBJ2-5, with D tentatively TRBD2 (5 bases). Germline CDR1 and CDR2: SGHTA and FQGNSA. The CDR3 is 13 residues long. V lost 3 bases and J 4 bases, leaving 9 bases between the germline ends. The CDR3 DNA reads as TGTGCCAGCAGCTTGGGGAGTGGAGAGACCCAGTACTTC. Its translation: CASSLGSGETQYF.

The chain combines TRBV9 with TRBJ2-1; tentatively, D is TRBD2 (6 bases). V dropped 2 bases and J dropped 0 bases, with 6 bases sitting between them. Germline V gene lookup returns CDR1 SGDLS and CDR2 YYNGEE. The CDR3 runs to 14 residues. CDR3 sequence: CASSVSGSYNEQFF. CDR3 nucleotide sequence: TGTGCCAGCAGCGTTAGCGGCTCCTACAATGAGCAGTTCTTC.

The chain combines TRBV29-1 with TRBJ2-3, with 9 bases fitting TRBD1. V gave up 4 bases and J gave up 2 bases; unmatched junction bases: 4. CDR1 and CDR2 (germline): SQVTM, ANQGSEA. This CDR3 is built from 14 residues. Written as DNA, the CDR3 is TGCAGCGTTGGGGACAGGGCCTACACAGATACGCAGTATTTT. Translating gives CSVGDRAYTDTQYF.

The chain has TRBV28 and TRBJ1-5, with 9 bases lining up with TRBD1. Germline V CDR1 and CDR2: MDHEN, SYDVKM. The junction had 4 bases not matched to a gene; V was cut back by 2 bases and J by 5 bases. This CDR3 region has 15 residues. The CDR3 bases are TGTGCCAGCAGTTTAGGGGGACAGGGAGATCAGCCCCAGCATTTT. Amino acid sequence: CASSLGGQGDQPQHF.

V and J are TRBV3-1 (or the pseudogene TRBV3-2) and TRBJ2-7; 13 bases agree with TRBD2. CDR1 LGHDT and CDR2 YNNKEL come from the germline V gene (reference sequence). Germline trimming cut 3 bases from V and 0 bases from J; bases unmatched to any gene: 2. The CDR3 runs 16 residues. CDR3 residues: CASSQGLAGSSYEQYF. The CDR3 DNA sequence: TGTGCCAGCAGCCAGGGACTAGCGGGGAGCTCCTACGAGCAGTACTTC.